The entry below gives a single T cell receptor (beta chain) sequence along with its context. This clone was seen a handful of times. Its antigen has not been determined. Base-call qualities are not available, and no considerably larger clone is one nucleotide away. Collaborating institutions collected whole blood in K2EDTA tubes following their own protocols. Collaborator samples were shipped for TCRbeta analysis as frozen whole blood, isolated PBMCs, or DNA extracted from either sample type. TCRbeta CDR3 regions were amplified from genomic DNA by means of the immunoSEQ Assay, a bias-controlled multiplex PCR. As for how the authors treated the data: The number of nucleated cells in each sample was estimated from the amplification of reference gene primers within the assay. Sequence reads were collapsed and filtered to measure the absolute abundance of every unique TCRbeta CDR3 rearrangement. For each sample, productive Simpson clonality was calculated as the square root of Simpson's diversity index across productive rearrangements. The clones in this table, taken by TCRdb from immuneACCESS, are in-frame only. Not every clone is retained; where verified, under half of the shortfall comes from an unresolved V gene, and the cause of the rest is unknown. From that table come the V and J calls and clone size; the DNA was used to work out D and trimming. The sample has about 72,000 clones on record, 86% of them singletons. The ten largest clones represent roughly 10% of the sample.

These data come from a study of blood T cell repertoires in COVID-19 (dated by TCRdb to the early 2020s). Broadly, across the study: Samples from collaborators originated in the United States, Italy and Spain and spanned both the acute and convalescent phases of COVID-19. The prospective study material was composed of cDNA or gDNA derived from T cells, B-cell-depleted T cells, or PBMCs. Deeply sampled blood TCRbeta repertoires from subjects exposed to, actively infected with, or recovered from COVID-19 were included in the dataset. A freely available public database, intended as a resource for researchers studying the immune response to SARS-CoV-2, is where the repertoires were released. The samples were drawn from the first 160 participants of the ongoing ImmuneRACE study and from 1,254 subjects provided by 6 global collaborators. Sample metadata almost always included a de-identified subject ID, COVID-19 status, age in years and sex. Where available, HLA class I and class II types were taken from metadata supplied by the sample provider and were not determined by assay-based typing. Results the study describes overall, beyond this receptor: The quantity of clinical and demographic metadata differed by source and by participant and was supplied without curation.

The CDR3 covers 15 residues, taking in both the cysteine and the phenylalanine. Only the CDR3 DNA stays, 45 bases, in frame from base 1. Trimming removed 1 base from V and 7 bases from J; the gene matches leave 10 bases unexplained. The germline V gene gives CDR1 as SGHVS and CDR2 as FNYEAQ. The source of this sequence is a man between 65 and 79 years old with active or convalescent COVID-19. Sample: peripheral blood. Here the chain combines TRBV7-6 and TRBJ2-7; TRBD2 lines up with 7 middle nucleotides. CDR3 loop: CASSLVGGSAREQYF. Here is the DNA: TGTGCCAGCAGCTTAGTCGGCGGGAGCGCGAGGGAGCAGTACTTC.